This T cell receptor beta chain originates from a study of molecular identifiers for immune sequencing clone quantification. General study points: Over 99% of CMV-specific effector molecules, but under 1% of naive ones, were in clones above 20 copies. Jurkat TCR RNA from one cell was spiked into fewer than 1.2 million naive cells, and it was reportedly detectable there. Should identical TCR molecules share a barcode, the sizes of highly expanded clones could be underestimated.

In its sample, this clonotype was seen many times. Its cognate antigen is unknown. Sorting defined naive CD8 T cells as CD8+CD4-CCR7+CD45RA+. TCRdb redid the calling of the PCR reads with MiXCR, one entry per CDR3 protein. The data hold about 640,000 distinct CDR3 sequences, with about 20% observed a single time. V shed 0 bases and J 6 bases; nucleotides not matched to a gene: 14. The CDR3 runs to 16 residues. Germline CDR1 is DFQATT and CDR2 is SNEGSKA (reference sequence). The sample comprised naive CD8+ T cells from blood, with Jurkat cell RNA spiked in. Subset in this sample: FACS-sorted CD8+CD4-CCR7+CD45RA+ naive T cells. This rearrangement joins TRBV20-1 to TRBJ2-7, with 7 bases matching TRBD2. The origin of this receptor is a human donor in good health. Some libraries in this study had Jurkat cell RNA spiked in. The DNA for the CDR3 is TGCAGTGCTAGAGATCGGGAAGGACTAGTAACGGGCGAGCAGTACTTC. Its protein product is CSARDREGLVTGEQYF.